The clone carrying this TCR beta chain was detected ten times or more. What it binds is unknown. This sample was taken from a study of T cells in Graves' hyperthyroidism and ophthalmopathy. Study-wide points: Researchers found most expanded thyroid clonotypes above 0.001 in blood as well.

Fresh peripheral blood, 10 ml, was the source of the PBMCs. Deletions cut 0 bases from V and 8 bases from J, with 5 bases between. The germline gives CDR1 LGHDT, CDR2 YNNKEL (reference sequence). CDR3 length equals 11 residues. RNA transcripts gave rise to amplified TCR beta CDR3 regions. A first-round RT-PCR of the TCR CDR3 used the HTBI primer set. Each CDR3 protein is one row after TCRdb ran MiXCR on the multiplex PCR reads. Altogether 350,000 or so distinct CDR3 sequences are present, roughly 21% being singletons, with the ten largest covering over 45%. This rearrangement joins TRBV3-1 to TRBJ2-7; D not certain. The sequencing input was blood. The receptor was derived from a woman between 50 and 59 years old with Graves' hyperthyroidism. CDR3 sequence (DNA): TGTGCCAGCAGCCAAGAGGAAAAGCAGTACTTC. Translation: CASSQEEKQYF.